This T cell receptor beta chain came from a study of T-cell memory formation after mild COVID-19. TCRdb ran MiXCR on the 5' RACE reads and lists one entry per CDR3 protein. The sample has about 400,000 distinct CDR3 sequences; more than 15% are singletons. As concerns this clonotype: The antigen is undetermined.

V was shortened by 4 bases and J by 4 bases, with 11 bases between the two germline ends. This CDR3 has 13 residues. The germline V gene encodes CDR1 SGHDT and CDR2 YYEEEE. Whole-study findings and limits: Clones contracting over day 15 to 85 were CD4/CD8 balanced, with later expanders leaning CD4+. Cross-reactive memory seemingly joined, as some responding clones were found in pre-infection memory.

The V call is TRBV5-6, the J call TRBJ1-2; unclear D gene. The sequence was collected from a man aged 18-30 years who had mild COVID-19 (a few samples of this study predate the infection). Cell type and time point are not known. The specimen sequenced was PBMCs or a T cell subset sorted from them (not recorded which). The CDR3 region has the DNA TGTGCCAGCAGCGCTCGCCGTCTCTATGGCTACACCTTC. It yields the protein CASSARRLYGYTF.